This entry concerns a single TCR beta chain. The data were obtained in a study of identical twins. Each CDR3 protein is one row after TCRdb ran MiXCR on the 5' RACE reads. Among some 600,000 distinct CDR3 sequences listed, about 7.1% were seen once. The same data also contributed to another study, on yellow fever vaccine responses in identical twins.

The sequence came from a woman aged 18-30 years in good health. Sequencing input: PBMCs.

CDR3 in amino acids: CASRSGTSEFNEQFF. The DNA for the CDR3 is TGCGCCAGCAGGTCCGGGACTAGCGAATTCAATGAGCAGTTCTTC. J is TRBJ2-1 and V is TRBV5-1; 10 nucleotides agree with TRBD2. Germline-derived CDR1 and CDR2 are SGHRS and YFSETQ. V was pared by 5 bases and J by 6 bases, with 8 bases of the junction left unmatched. The CDR3 sequence is 15 residues long.